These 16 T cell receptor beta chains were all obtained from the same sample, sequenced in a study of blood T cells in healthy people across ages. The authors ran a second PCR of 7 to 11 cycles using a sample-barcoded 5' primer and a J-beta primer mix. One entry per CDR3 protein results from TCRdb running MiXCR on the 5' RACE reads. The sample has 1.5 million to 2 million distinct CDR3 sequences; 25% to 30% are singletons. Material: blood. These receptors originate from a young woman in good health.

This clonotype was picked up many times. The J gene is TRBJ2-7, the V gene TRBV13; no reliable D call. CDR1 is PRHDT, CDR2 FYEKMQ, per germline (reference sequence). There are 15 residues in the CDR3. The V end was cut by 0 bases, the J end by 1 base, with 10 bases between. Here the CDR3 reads CASSLGSRSSYEQYF. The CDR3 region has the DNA TGTGCCAGCAGCTTAGGTAGCAGAAGTTCCTACGAGCAGTACTTC.

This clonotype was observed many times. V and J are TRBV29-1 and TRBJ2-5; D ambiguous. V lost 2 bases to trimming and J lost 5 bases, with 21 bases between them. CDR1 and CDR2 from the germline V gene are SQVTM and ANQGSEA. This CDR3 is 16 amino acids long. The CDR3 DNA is TGCAGCGTTGAAAGTCACCGGGCTCAAGGGCGGGAGACCCAGTACTTC. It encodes CSVESHRAQGRETQYF.

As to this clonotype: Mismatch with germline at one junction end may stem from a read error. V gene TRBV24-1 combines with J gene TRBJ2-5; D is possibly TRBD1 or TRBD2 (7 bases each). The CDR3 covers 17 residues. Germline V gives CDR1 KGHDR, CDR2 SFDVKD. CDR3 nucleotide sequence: TGTGCCACCGGTGATGCACGACAGGGAGGGGTCCAAGAGACCCAGTACTTC. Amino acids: CATGDARQGGVQETQYF.

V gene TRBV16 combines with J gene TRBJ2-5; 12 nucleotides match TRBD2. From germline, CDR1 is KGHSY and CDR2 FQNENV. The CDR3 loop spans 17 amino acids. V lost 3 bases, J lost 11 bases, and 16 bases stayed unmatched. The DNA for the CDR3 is TGTGCCAGCAGCCACCCCAGGCTAGCGGGAGGGCCTAATGAGCAGTACTTC. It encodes CASSHPRLAGGPNEQYF.

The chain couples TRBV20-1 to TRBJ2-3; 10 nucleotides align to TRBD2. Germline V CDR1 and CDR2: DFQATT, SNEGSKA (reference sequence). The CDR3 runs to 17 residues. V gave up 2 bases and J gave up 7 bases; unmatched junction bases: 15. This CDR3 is CSARRPSGSYRFNTQYF. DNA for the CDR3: TGCAGTGCTAGACGGCCTAGCGGGAGTTATAGGTTCAATACGCAGTATTTT.

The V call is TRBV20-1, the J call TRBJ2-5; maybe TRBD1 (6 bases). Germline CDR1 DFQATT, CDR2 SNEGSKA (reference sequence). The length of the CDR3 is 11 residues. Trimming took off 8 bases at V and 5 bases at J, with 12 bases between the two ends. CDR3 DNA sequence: TGCAGTTCTGGGGGCAAGGAGACCCAGTACTTC. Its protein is CSSGGKETQYF.

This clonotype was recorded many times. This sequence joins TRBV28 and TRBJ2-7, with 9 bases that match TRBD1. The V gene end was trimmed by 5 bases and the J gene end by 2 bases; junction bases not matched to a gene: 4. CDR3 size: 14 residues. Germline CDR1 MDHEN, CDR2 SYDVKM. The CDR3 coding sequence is TGTGCCAGCAGTCAGCGGACAGGGGCCTACGAGCAGTACTTC. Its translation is CASSQRTGAYEQYF.

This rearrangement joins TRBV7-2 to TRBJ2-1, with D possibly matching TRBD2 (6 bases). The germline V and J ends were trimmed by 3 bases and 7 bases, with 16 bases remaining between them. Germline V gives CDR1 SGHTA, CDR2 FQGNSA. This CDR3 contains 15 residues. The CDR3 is CASSFSGSGLNEQFF. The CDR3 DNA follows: TGTGCCAGCAGCTTTTCCGGGAGTGGCCTGAATGAGCAGTTCTTC.

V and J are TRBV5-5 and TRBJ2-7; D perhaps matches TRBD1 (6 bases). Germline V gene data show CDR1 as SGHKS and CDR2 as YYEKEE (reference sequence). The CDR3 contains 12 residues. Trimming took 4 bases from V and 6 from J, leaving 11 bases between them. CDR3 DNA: TGTGCCAGCAGCCGTACAGGGATCGAGCAGTACTTC. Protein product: CASSRTGIEQYF. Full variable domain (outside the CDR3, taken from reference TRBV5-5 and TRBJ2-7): DAGVTQSPTHLIKTRGQQVTLRCSPISGHKSVSWYQQVLGQGPQFIFQYYEKEERGRGNFPDRFSARQFPNYSSELNVNALLLGDSALYLCASSRTGIEQYFGPGTRLTVT.

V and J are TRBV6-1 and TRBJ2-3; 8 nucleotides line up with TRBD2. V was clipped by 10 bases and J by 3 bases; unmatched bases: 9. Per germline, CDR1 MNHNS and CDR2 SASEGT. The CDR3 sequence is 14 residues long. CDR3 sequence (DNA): TGTGCCACACTGGGGACTAGAAATACAGATACGCAGTATTTT. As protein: CATLGTRNTDTQYF.

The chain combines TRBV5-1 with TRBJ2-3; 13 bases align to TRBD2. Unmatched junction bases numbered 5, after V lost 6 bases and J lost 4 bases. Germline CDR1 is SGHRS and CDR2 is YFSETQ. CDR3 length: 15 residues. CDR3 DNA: TGCGCCAGCAATCAACTAGCGGGAGGGTCAGATACGCAGTATTTT. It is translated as CASNQLAGGSDTQYF.

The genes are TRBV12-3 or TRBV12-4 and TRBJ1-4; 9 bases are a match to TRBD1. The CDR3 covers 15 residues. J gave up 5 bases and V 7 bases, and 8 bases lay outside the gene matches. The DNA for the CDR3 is TGTGCCAGCATTCCTACCGGGACAGGGAATGAAAAACTGTTTTTT. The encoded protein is CASIPTGTGNEKLFF.

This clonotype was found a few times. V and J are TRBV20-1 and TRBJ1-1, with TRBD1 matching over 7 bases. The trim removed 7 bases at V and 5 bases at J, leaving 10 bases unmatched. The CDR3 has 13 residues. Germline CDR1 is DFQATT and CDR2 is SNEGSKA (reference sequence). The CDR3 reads CSGVSAGGTEAFF. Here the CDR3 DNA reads TGCAGTGGAGTGTCCGCAGGGGGAACTGAAGCTTTCTTT.

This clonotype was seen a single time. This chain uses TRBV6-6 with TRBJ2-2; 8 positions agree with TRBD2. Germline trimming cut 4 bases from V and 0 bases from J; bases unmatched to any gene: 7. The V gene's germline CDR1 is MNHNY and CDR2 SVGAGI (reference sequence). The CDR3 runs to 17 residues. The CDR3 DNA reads TGTGCCAGCAGTTTTTTTCGGGGGGGCTCGAACACCGGGGAGCTGTTTTTT. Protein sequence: CASSFFRGGSNTGELFF.

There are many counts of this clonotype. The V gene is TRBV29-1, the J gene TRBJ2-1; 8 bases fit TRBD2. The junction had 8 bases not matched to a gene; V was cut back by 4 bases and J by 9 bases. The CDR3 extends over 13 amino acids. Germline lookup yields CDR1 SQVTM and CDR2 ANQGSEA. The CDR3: CSVGAGAGGEQFF. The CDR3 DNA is TGCAGCGTTGGTGCGGGCGCGGGAGGTGAGCAGTTCTTC.

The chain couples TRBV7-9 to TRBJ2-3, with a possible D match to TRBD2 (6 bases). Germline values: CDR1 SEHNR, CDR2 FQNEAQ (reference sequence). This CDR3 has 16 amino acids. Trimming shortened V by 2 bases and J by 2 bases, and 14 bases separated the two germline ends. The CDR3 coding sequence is TGTGCCAGCAGCTTACCGGCTAGCGTCTCCACAGATACGCAGTATTTT. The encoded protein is CASSLPASVSTDTQYF.